Given below is one T cell receptor (beta chain) in context. CDR1 is SGHRS and CDR2 is YFSETQ in the germline V gene. The V gene end was trimmed by 4 bases and the J gene end by 2 bases; junction bases not matched to a gene: 5. This CDR3 is built from 14 residues. This sample is part of a study of cytomegalovirus exposure and HLA in healthy donors. 60 Vbeta and 13 Jbeta primers were used in PCR. This table comes from immunoSEQ multiplex PCR, and its TCRdb copy is limited to in-frame clones, with some not included. This table holds about 160,000 clones, approximately 71% found once. The sample taken for sequencing was PBMCs. The clonotype originates from a male donor in good health and CMV-seronegative. This chain uses TRBV5-1 with TRBJ1-2; 7 bases line up with TRBD1. The DNA for the CDR3 is TGCGCCAGCAGCCGCTTGGGACAGAACTATGGCTACACCTTC. Translation: CASSRLGQNYGYTF. Variable domain in full (rest from reference TRBV5-1 and TRBJ1-2): KAGVTQTPRYLIKTRGQQVTLSCSPISGHRSVSWYQQTPGQGLQFLFEYFSETQRNKGNFPGRFSGRQFSNSRSEMNVSTLELGDSALYLCASSRLGQNYGYTFGSGTRLTVV.